Below, 29 T cell receptor beta chains from the same sample are listed, as sequenced in a study of cytotoxic CD8 clonotypes in ibrutinib-treated CLL (dated by TCRdb to the early 2020s). Library construction relied on the immunoSEQ multiplex PCR assay. The source is immuneACCESS, and TCRdb retained only in-frame sequences with V and J called. Part of the clones is not carried over; for the studies checked, unresolved V genes explain less than half of this, and the remainder is unexplained. The sample table holds some 350,000 clones, of which under 70% were seen once. 6.3% of the sample rests with the top ten. The specimen comprised PBMCs, sampled after 36 months of ibrutinib treatment. All receptors derive from a human donor with chronic lymphocytic leukemia.

The chain is built from TRBV2 and TRBJ1-2, with D tentatively TRBD1 (6 bases). V lost 2 bases and J 8 bases, leaving 15 bases between the germline ends. This CDR3 has 14 amino acids. Germline V CDR1 and CDR2: SNHLY, FYNNEI. The DNA of the CDR3 is TGTGCCAGCAGTGAACCCGGGGGCCTTGGGGGCTACACCTTC. Translated: CASSEPGGLGGYTF.

This clone was found once. This chain joins TRBV25-1 and TRBJ2-7; D uncertain. The length of the CDR3 is 14 residues. Germline CDR1 is MGHDK and CDR2 is SYGVNS. Trimming took 3 bases from V and 3 from J, leaving 12 bases between them. CDR3 in amino acids: CASSDPGRFYEQYF. The CDR3 region has the DNA TGTGCCAGCAGTGATCCCGGACGTTTCTACGAGCAGTACTTC.

This chain connects TRBV6-5 to TRBJ2-7, with TRBD2 as a possible D gene (5 bases). This CDR3 region has 15 residues. Germline V CDR1 and CDR2: MNHEY, SVGAGI. V lost 6 bases, J lost 2 bases, and 17 bases lay in between. This CDR3 is CASRDIGLTTYEQYF. The CDR3 DNA is TGTGCCAGCAGAGATATTGGACTGACCACCTACGAGCAGTACTTC.

The V call is TRBV4-1, the J call TRBJ2-7; the D gene is possibly TRBD1 (6 bases). Germline V gene data show CDR1 as MGHRA and CDR2 as YSYEKL. The CDR3 sequence is 16 residues long. Deletions cut 3 bases from V and 1 base from J, with 16 bases between. Here the CDR3 reads CASSHPAGDGSYEQYF. The CDR3 DNA is TGCGCCAGCAGCCACCCCGCAGGGGACGGGTCCTACGAGCAGTACTTC.

V is TRBV9 and J is TRBJ2-1, with unresolved D. Germline CDR1 reads SGDLS; CDR2 reads YYNGEE. The CDR3 has 15 amino acids. V dropped 0 bases and J dropped 0 bases, with 7 bases sitting between them. The CDR3 loop is CASSVESYSYNEQFF. In DNA, the CDR3 is TGTGCCAGCAGCGTAGAGTCCTACTCCTACAATGAGCAGTTCTTC.

This chain links TRBV29-1 with TRBJ1-3; D perhaps matches TRBD1 (5 bases). Trimming shortened V by 5 bases and J by 8 bases, and 10 bases separated the two germline ends. Germline lookup yields CDR1 SQVTM and CDR2 ANQGSEA. The CDR3 spans 11 residues. The CDR3 region is CSVPRGHTIYF. The CDR3 DNA is TGCAGCGTTCCTAGGGGACACACCATATATTTT.

DNA for the CDR3: TGCGCCAGCAGCCAAGCGTATGAAAACACCATATATTTT. Its translation: CASSQAYENTIYF. The chain has TRBV4-3 and TRBJ1-3; D is undetermined. Looked up from germline, CDR1 is LGHNA and CDR2 is YSLEER. The CDR3 spans 13 residues. The V end lost 1 base, the J end lost 6 bases, and 7 bases lay between the germline ends.

This clone came up once. A read error may explain this, as a much larger clone is one base away. The chain recombines TRBV7-8 with TRBJ1-1, with no clear D. V was pared by 4 bases and J by 2 bases, with 2 bases between. Germline V lookup: CDR1 SGHVS, CDR2 FQNEAQ. The CDR3 has 11 amino acids. The CDR3 DNA follows: TGTGCCAGCAGCTCAAACACTGAAGCTTTCTTT. It is translated as CASSSNTEAFF.

The chain recombines TRBV4-1 with TRBJ1-6; D is unclear. Germline loops: CDR1 MGHRA, CDR2 YSYEKL. The V end was cut by 0 bases, the J end by 4 bases, with 7 bases between. There are 15 residues in the CDR3. The CDR3 reads CASSQEQRYNSPLHF. In DNA, the CDR3 is TGCGCCAGCAGCCAAGAACAACGGTATAATTCACCCCTCCACTTT.

The chain recombines TRBV7-2 with TRBJ1-2; D is undetermined. The germline V gene encodes CDR1 SGHTA and CDR2 FQGNSA. This CDR3 has 18 amino acids. Trimming removed 2 bases at V and 0 bases at J, with 19 bases between. The CDR3: CASSLFPGSSVTNYGYTF. The CDR3 bases are TGTGCCAGCAGCTTATTTCCGGGCAGCAGTGTGACTAACTATGGCTACACCTTC.

This clone was detected a few times. The chain employs TRBV6-5 and TRBJ2-7, with TRBD2 matching 12 bases. The V gene end was trimmed by 0 bases and the J gene end by 7 bases; junction bases not matched to a gene: 4. CDR1 and CDR2 from the germline V gene are MNHEY and SVGAGI. This CDR3 spans 15 amino acids. CDR3 in amino acids: CASSYSRLAGVEQYF. CDR3 nucleotides: TGTGCCAGCAGTTACTCCAGACTAGCGGGGGTGGAGCAGTACTTC.

The V call is TRBV25-1, the J call TRBJ2-7, with D maybe TRBD1 (5 bases). CDR1 is MGHDK and CDR2 is SYGVNS in the germline V gene. V lost 4 bases, J lost 4 bases, and 20 bases lay in between. This CDR3 contains 16 residues. CDR3 protein: CASSGAVLGQLYEQYF. The CDR3 region has the DNA TGTGCCAGCAGTGGGGCAGTCTTGGGGCAGCTTTACGAGCAGTACTTC.

This chain links TRBV18 with TRBJ2-7; the D gene is possibly TRBD2 (6 bases). The CDR3 is made up of 13 amino acids. Germline CDR1 KGHSH, CDR2 LQKENI. V was cut by 3 bases and J by 4 bases, with 10 bases left in between. The CDR3 DNA is TGTGCCAGCTCACCGGGACTCGGATACGAGCAGTACTTC. Its protein is CASSPGLGYEQYF.

The genes are TRBV6-5 and TRBJ2-3, with 10 bases matching TRBD2. Germline V gene data show CDR1 as MNHEY and CDR2 as SVGAGI. V shed 2 bases and J 1 base; nucleotides not matched to a gene: 0. The CDR3 loop spans 15 amino acids. The CDR3 spells CASSYLAGGTDTQYF. CDR3 DNA: TGTGCCAGCAGTTACCTAGCGGGAGGCACAGATACGCAGTATTTT.

This clone was counted between two and nine times. The chain has TRBV9 and TRBJ2-5; D might be TRBD1 or TRBD2, each matching 6 bases. There are 15 residues in the CDR3. CDR1 and CDR2 (germline): SGDLS, YYNGEE. With 3 bases removed from V and 5 bases from J, the gap between germline ends came to 17 bases. CDR3 region: CASSALGGQTETQYF. The CDR3 DNA sequence: TGTGCCAGCAGCGCCTTGGGAGGACAGACGGAGACCCAGTACTTC.

As for this clone: At the DNA level, this CDR3 is encoded by other sequences in the same sample as well. This chain uses TRBV9 with TRBJ2-5, with D perhaps TRBD2 (5 bases). Germline CDR1 is SGDLS and CDR2 is YYNGEE. Trimming removed 5 bases from V and 5 bases from J, with 10 bases in between. The CDR3 has 12 residues. CDR3 loop: CASRGGGETQYF. The CDR3 bases are TGTGCCAGCAGAGGAGGTGGGGAGACCCAGTACTTC.

This chain joins TRBV29-1 and TRBJ2-1, with TRBD2 matching over 7 bases. CDR1 and CDR2 (germline): SQVTM, ANQGSEA. CDR3 size: 13 residues. V trimming: 3 bases; J trimming: 4 bases; junction bases outside the gene matches: 3. The DNA of the CDR3 is TGCAGCGTTGAGCGGGGGATATACAATGAGCAGTTCTTC. Translated, it gives CSVERGIYNEQFF.

The chain links TRBV11-2 to TRBJ1-1, with 8 bases identical to TRBD1. Trimming at V came to 5 bases and at J to 11 bases, leaving 13 bases not matched to a gene. The CDR3 loop spans 14 amino acids. The germline V gene encodes CDR1 SGHAT and CDR2 FQNNGV. The CDR3 DNA sequence: TGTGCCAGCAGCCCCGCCGGACAGGGAGAGGGGGCTTTCTTT. Encoded protein: CASSPAGQGEGAFF.

The CDR3 region is CASSAGTGSFGPQHF. As DNA, the CDR3 is TGTGCCAGCAGTGCCGGGACAGGGAGTTTCGGGCCCCAGCATTTT. V usage is TRBV27 and J usage is TRBJ1-5, with TRBD1 identical over 9 bases. Per germline, CDR1 MNHEY and CDR2 SMNVEV (reference sequence). V gave up 5 bases and J gave up 9 bases; unmatched junction bases: 11. The CDR3 has 15 residues.

In its sample, this clone was seen once. The V gene is TRBV19, the J gene TRBJ2-1; the D gene is possibly TRBD1 (7 bases). CDR3 size: 17 residues. Germline V gene lookup returns CDR1 LNHDA and CDR2 SQIVND (reference sequence). With 6 bases removed from V and 3 bases from J, the gap between germline ends came to 21 bases. CDR3 DNA sequence: TGTGCCAGTAGAGGAGGGACAGCCAGATTATACTACAATGAGCAGTTCTTC. Encoded protein: CASRGGTARLYYNEQFF.

The chain recombines TRBV5-1 with TRBJ1-1; D uncertain. Trimming took 2 bases from V and 0 from J, leaving 8 bases between them. This CDR3 has 14 amino acids. The V gene's germline CDR1 is SGHRS and CDR2 YFSETQ. CDR3 loop: CASSLQYMNTEAFF. CDR3 nucleotide sequence: TGCGCCAGCAGCTTACAGTACATGAACACTGAAGCTTTCTTT.

Worth noting for this clone: This sample also contains other DNA sequences that code for the same CDR3. V usage is TRBV18 and J usage is TRBJ2-5; D not resolved. With 0 bases removed from V and 1 base from J, the gap between germline ends came to 0 bases. The CDR3 length is 12 residues. CDR1 and CDR2 from the germline V gene are KGHSH and LQKENI. The CDR3 loop is CASSPPQETQYF. The CDR3 region has the DNA TGTGCCAGCTCACCACCCCAAGAGACCCAGTACTTC.

In its sample, this clone was seen once. The DNA for the CDR3 is TGCGCCAGCAGCTTGAGGGGTGGAGGGATCGAGCAGTACTTC. It encodes CASSLRGGGIEQYF. The chain has TRBV5-1 and TRBJ2-7; a possible D gene is TRBD2 (6 bases). The CDR3 contains 14 residues. Trimming removed 1 base at V and 6 bases at J, with 14 bases between. Germline CDR1 is SGHRS and CDR2 is YFSETQ.

This rearrangement joins TRBV9 to TRBJ2-5; D assignment may be TRBD1 or TRBD2 (5 bases each). Trimming stripped 1 base from V and 3 bases from J, with 10 bases between. The CDR3 is 14 amino acids. Germline V CDR1 and CDR2: SGDLS, YYNGEE. This chain's CDR3 is CASSVWGSEETQYF. CDR3 in DNA: TGTGCCAGCAGCGTATGGGGGAGCGAAGAGACCCAGTACTTC.

The chain joins TRBV19 to TRBJ2-3; TRBD1 is a possible D gene (6 bases). The V end lost 3 bases, the J end lost 4 bases, and 11 bases lay between the germline ends. The CDR3 is 14 amino acids. Germline V gene lookup returns CDR1 LNHDA and CDR2 SQIVND (reference sequence). CDR3 in amino acids: CASSIPYRADTQYF. CDR3 nucleotides: TGTGCCAGTAGTATTCCCTACAGGGCAGATACGCAGTATTTT.

This clone showed up just once. The chain is built from TRBV2 and TRBJ2-5; 12 bases map to TRBD2. The CDR3 totals 17 residues. CDR1 SNHLY and CDR2 FYNNEI come from the germline V gene. V dropped 0 bases and J dropped 4; count of bases not matched to a gene: 6. For the CDR3, the DNA is TGTGCCAGCAGTGAAGCGTATCTAGCGGGGGGGAGAGAGACCCAGTACTTC. Encoded protein: CASSEAYLAGGRETQYF.

This clone was found once. The chain is built from TRBV19 and TRBJ1-5; TRBD1 might be the D (6 bases). Per the germline V gene, CDR1 is LNHDA and CDR2 is SQIVND (reference sequence). The CDR3 totals 16 residues. V dropped 4 bases and J dropped 7 bases, with 20 bases sitting between them. CDR3 in DNA: TGTGCCAGTAGTAGAAAGACACAGGGCATGGGACAGCCCCAGCATTTT. Its protein product is CASSRKTQGMGQPQHF.

The rearrangement uses TRBV7-2 and TRBJ2-3, with 9 bases that match TRBD1. CDR3 length: 13 residues. The J segment lost 11 bases and the V segment lost 4 bases, leaving 7 bases of the junction unmatched. CDR1 is SGHTA and CDR2 is FQGNSA in the germline V gene. The CDR3 loop is CASSYPGQGGQYF. In DNA, the CDR3 is TGTGCCAGCAGCTACCCGGGACAGGGAGGGCAGTATTTT.

The gene calls are TRBV9 and TRBJ1-3; D might be TRBD1 (6 bases). Germline loops: CDR1 SGDLS, CDR2 YYNGEE. This CDR3 has 16 residues. V shed 0 bases and J shed 0 bases, with 10 bases lying between them. The CDR3 here is CASSVVGGPSGNTIYF. The CDR3 coding sequence is TGTGCCAGCAGCGTAGTAGGGGGGCCCTCTGGAAACACCATATATTTT. Full variable domain (rest looked up from reference TRBV9 and TRBJ1-3): DSGVTQTPKHLITATGQRVTLRCSPRSGDLSVYWYQQSLDQGLQFLIQYYNGEERAKGNILERFSAQQFPDLHSELNLSSLELGDSALYFCASSVVGGPSGNTIYFGEGSWLTVV.